This T cell receptor (beta chain) was sequenced for a study of cytomegalovirus exposure and HLA in healthy donors. Study-level results: Cytomegalovirus status was reportedly diagnosed by the classifier with high specificity and sensitivity. Most sequenced TCRs were rare (though some public TCRs occurred in many donors). A later analysis found first-cohort TCR clusters tended to co-occur in the approximately 110 validation repertoires.

Points on this clone: The target antigen is unknown.

This table comes from immunoSEQ multiplex PCR, and its TCRdb copy is limited to in-frame clones, with some not included. The sample lists some 130,000 clones, roughly four fifths seen once, with roughly 29% in the top ten. V lost 1 base, J lost 0 bases, and 8 bases lay in between. Germline CDR1 SGHTA, CDR2 FQGNSA. This CDR3 comprises 15 residues. The donors were part of the validation cohort of 120 or so subjects. That cohort was separate from the first cohort, which comprised under 700 subjects. Source material: PBMCs. The genes are TRBV7-2 and TRBJ2-3; no clear D. The TCR was taken from a man aged 30 to 39 in good health and CMV-seropositive. CDR3 sequence reads: CASSLDIASTDTQYF. CDR3 nucleotide sequence: TGTGCCAGCAGCTTAGATATAGCTAGCACAGATACGCAGTATTTT.